Below are 10 T cell receptor beta chains sequenced from a single sample in a study of cytomegalovirus exposure and HLA in healthy donors. PCR employed 60 Vbeta and 13 Jbeta primers. Repertoires were generated with immunoSEQ multiplex PCR, while TCRdb's copy carries only in-frame clones and drops some. Its listing shows 200,000 to 250,000 clones. The sample comprised PBMCs. The receptors originated from a woman between 25 and 40 years old in good health and CMV-seropositive.

CDR3 residues: CATSRDTGAASYEQYF. In DNA, the CDR3 is TGTGCCACCAGCAGAGATACAGGGGCTGCGTCCTACGAGCAGTACTTC. The J gene is TRBJ2-7, the V gene TRBV15; TRBD1 agrees at 7 bases. The length of the CDR3 is 16 residues. The ends lost 0 bases at V and 1 base at J; junction bases unmatched: 6. The germline gives CDR1 LNHNV, CDR2 YYDKDF (reference sequence).

This sequence joins TRBV7-2 and TRBJ2-7; possible D gene TRBD2, 7 bases. The CDR3 sequence is 15 residues long. V was cut by 2 bases and J by 4 bases, with 15 bases left in between. The germline V gene encodes CDR1 SGHTA and CDR2 FQGNSA. The CDR3 nucleotides are TGTGCCAGCAGCTTAATGGCGGGGGCCCTTTACGAGCAGTACTTC. Its translation: CASSLMAGALYEQYF.

J is TRBJ2-5 and V is TRBV18; 7 bases align to TRBD1. The CDR3 sequence is 14 residues long. In germline, CDR1 is KGHSH, CDR2 LQKENI. V was clipped by 6 bases and J by 6 bases; unmatched bases: 10. CDR3 nucleotides: TGTGCCAGCTCTCCTAGCAACAGGGGAAAGACCCAGTACTTC. Encoded protein: CASSPSNRGKTQYF.

The chain is built from TRBV15 and TRBJ1-5, with D possibly matching TRBD1 (5 bases). The CDR3 runs 15 residues. Trimming pared 2 bases from V and 5 bases from J, leaving 13 bases between. Germline V gene data show CDR1 as LNHNV and CDR2 as YYDKDF (reference sequence). The CDR3 loop reads CATSRLQGVDQPQHF. CDR3 nucleotides: TGTGCCACCAGCAGACTGCAGGGTGTCGATCAGCCCCAGCATTTT.

The rearrangement uses TRBV4-1 and TRBJ2-3; 8 bases fit TRBD1. Germline CDR1 reads MGHRA; CDR2 reads YSYEKL. The CDR3 has 16 amino acids. V gave up 0 bases and J gave up 1 base; unmatched junction bases: 3. The CDR3 coding sequence is TGCGCCAGCAGCCAAGACAGGGGGCTTGGCACAGATACGCAGTATTTT. Protein product: CASSQDRGLGTDTQYF.

V usage is TRBV6-4 and J usage is TRBJ2-4; weak D call: TRBD1 (6 bases). Between the trimmed V and J ends, which lost 4 bases and 8 bases, there was a span of 18 bases. This CDR3 spans 15 amino acids. Germline lookup yields CDR1 MRHNA and CDR2 SNTAGT. In DNA form, the CDR3 reads TGTGCCAGCAGTGTCCCCTCGGACAGAATGGACATTCAGTACTTC. This gives the protein CASSVPSDRMDIQYF.

This sequence joins TRBV5-1 and TRBJ1-2; 8 bases align to TRBD1. V gave up 0 bases and J gave up 5 bases; unmatched junction bases: 6. Germline CDR1 and CDR2: SGHRS and YFSETQ. This CDR3 contains 15 residues. CDR3 sequence reads: CASSLGTGYSYGYTF. CDR3 nucleotides: TGCGCCAGCAGCTTGGGGACAGGGTACTCATATGGCTACACCTTC.

The rearrangement joins TRBV14 to TRBJ2-7, with 10 positions matching TRBD1. The germline V gene encodes CDR1 SGHDN and CDR2 FVKESK. The CDR3 loop spans 15 amino acids. The junction had 7 bases not matched to a gene; V was cut back by 2 bases and J by 6 bases. The CDR3 loop reads CASSQWGTGVSEQYF. CDR3 in DNA: TGTGCCAGCAGCCAATGGGGGACAGGGGTTTCCGAGCAGTACTTC.

The rearrangement links TRBV18 to TRBJ2-1; D might be TRBD2 (6 bases). The V gene's germline CDR1 is KGHSH and CDR2 LQKENI. This CDR3 region has 13 residues. Trimming pared 7 bases from V and 9 bases from J, leaving 16 bases between. The CDR3 here is CASCRDSLGEQFF. DNA for the CDR3: TGTGCCAGCTGTAGGGACTCCCTGGGTGAGCAGTTCTTC.

The rearrangement links TRBV19 to TRBJ1-2; D remains unclear. The V and J ends lost 6 bases and 6 bases respectively, with 14 bases between them. The CDR3 contains 13 residues. Germline-derived CDR1 and CDR2 are LNHDA and SQIVND (reference sequence). The chain's CDR3 is CASRTVTRNGYTF. The CDR3 DNA reads as TGTGCCAGTAGGACCGTGACAAGAAATGGCTACACCTTC.